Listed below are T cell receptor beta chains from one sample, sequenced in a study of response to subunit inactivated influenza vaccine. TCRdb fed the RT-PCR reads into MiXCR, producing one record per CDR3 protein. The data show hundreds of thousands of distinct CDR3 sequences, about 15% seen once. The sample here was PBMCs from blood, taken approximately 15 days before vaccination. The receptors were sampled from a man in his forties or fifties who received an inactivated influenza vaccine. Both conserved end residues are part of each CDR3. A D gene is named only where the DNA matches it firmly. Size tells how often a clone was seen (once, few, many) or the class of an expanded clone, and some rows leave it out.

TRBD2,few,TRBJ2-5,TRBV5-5,TGTGCCAGCAGCTTGATTAGCGGGAGGGCCACGGAGACCCAGTACTTC,CASSLISGRATETQYF
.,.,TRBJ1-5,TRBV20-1,TGCAGTGCTTGGGGCGGGAATCAGCCCCAGCATTTT,CSAWGGNQPQHF
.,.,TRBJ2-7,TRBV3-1,TGTGCCAGCAGCCAAGATTCGTCCATTGCCTACGAGCAGTACTTC,CASSQDSSIAYEQYF
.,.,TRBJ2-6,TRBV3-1,TGTGCCAGCGGCCTTAGGGTACCTGGGGCCAACGTCCTGACTTTC,CASGLRVPGANVLTF
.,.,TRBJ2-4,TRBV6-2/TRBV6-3,TGTGCCAGCAGTCGATGGGACGCAGCCAAAAACATTCAGTACTTC,CASSRWDAAKNIQYF
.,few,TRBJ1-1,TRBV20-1,TGCAGTGCTAGAGACTCAGGGTTTACGAACACTGAAGCTTTCTTT,CSARDSGFTNTEAFF
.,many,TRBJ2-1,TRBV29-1,TGCAGCGTTGCCAGCGGGTACAATGAGCAGTTCTTC,CSVASGYNEQFF
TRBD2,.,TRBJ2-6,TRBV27,TGTGCCAGCAGTTTAGGGACTAGCCCTTCTGGGGCCAACGTCCTGACTTTC,CASSLGTSPSGANVLTF
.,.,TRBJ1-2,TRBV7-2,TGTGCCAGCAGCTCCGAGGACTCAGGCTACACCTTC,CASSSEDSGYTF
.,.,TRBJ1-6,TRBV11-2,TGTGCCAGCAGCCCTGAGGGGGTGTTGGTGTCACCCCTCCACTTT,CASSPEGVLVSPLHF
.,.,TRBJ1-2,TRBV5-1,TGCGCCAGCAGCCCGAAAAGCGGCGGCTATGGCTACACCTTC,CASSPKSGGYGYTF
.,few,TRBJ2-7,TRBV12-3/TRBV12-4,TGTGCCAGCAGAAGAGAACTCTCCTACGAGCAGTACTTC,CASRRELSYEQYF
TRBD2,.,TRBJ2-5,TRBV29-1,TGCAGCGTTGACTGGAGCGGGGGGGGGCAAGAGACCCAGTACTTC,CSVDWSGGGQETQYF
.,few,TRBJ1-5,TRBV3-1,TGTGCCAGCAGCCAAGCTGGACAACGTCAGCCCCAGCATTTT,CASSQAGQRQPQHF
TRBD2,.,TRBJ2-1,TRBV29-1,TGCAGCGTTGATCAAACTAGCGGGGGTACTGAGCAGTTCTTC,CSVDQTSGGTEQFF
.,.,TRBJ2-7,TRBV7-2,TGTGCCAGCAGCCCCGGCAGGACCCCCTACGAGCAGTACTTC,CASSPGRTPYEQYF
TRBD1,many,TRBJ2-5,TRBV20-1,TGCAGTGCTAGAGGGCAGGGGGCAGAGACCCAGTACTTC,CSARGQGAETQYF
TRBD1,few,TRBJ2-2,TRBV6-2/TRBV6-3,TGTGCCAGCAAAAGGACAGGGTCGATCGGGGAGCTGTTTTTT,CASKRTGSIGELFF
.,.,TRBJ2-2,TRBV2,TGTGCAGCCCTTCGGGGGCAGACCGGGGAGCTGTTTTTT,CAALRGQTGELFF
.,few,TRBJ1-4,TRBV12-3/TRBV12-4,TGTGCCAGCAGTTTTGGAGGTGGAAAACTGTTTTTT,CASSFGGGKLFF
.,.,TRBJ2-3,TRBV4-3,TGCGCCAGCAGCCAGGGGGAGGCAGATACGCAGTATTTT,CASSQGEADTQYF
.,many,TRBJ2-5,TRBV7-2,TGTGCCAGCAGCTTATTCGGGTCAATACAAGAGACCCAGTACTTC,CASSLFGSIQETQYF
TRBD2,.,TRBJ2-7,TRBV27,TGTGCCAGCGGAGCCGGGACTAGCCCCTACGAGCAGTACTTC,CASGAGTSPYEQYF
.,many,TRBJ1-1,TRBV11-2,TGTGCCAGCAGCTTAGTAGCGGGAGTGGTGCCCACTGAAGCTTTCTTT,CASSLVAGVVPTEAFF
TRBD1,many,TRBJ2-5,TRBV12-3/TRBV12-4,TGTGCCAGCACCTTAGGGACAGTACAAGAGACCCAGTACTTC,CASTLGTVQETQYF
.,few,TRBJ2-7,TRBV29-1,TGCAGCGTTTCGTCGGCAGGGTCGTCCTACGAGCAGTACTTC,CSVSSAGSSYEQYF
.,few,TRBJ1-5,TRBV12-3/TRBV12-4,TGTGCCAGCAGTACGACGGTCTCCCAGGACAATCAGCCCCAGCATTTT,CASSTTVSQDNQPQHF
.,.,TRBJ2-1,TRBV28,TGTGCCAGCCGCCCTGGCCTAGCAGCTAAGAGCTCCTACAATGAGCAGTTCTTC,CASRPGLAAKSSYNEQFF
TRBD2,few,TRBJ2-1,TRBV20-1,TGCAGTGGGACTAGCGGCTCCTACAATGAGCAGTTCTTC,CSGTSGSYNEQFF
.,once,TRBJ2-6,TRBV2,TGTGCCAGCAGTCGATGGACCGGGACACTCTTCTTGCCCTCTGGGGCCAACGTCCTGACTTTC,CASSRWTGTLFLPSGANVLTF
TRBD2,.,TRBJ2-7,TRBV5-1,TGCGCCAGCAGCTTGGAGAGCGGGAGGTTTGCCTACGAGCAGTACTTC,CASSLESGRFAYEQYF
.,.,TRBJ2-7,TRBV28,TGTGCCAGCAGGGAAAGGGATACGGGTGGGCACGAGCAGTACTTC,CASRERDTGGHEQYF
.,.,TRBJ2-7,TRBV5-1,TGCGCCAGCAGCTTTATCTCCGGGGAATACGAGCAGTACTTC,CASSFISGEYEQYF
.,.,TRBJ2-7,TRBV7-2,TGTGCCAGCAGCTTTTTTAGCGGCTCCGACGAGCAGTACTTC,CASSFFSGSDEQYF
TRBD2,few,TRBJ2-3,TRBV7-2,TGTGCCAGCAGGGAGATGGCTAGCGGGATACCCTCAGATACGCAGTATTTT,CASREMASGIPSDTQYF
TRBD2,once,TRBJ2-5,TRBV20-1,TGCAGTGCTAGCCTAAGACTAGCGGGGGGACAAGAGACCCAGTACTTC,CSASLRLAGGQETQYF
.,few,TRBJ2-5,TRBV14,TGTGCCAGCAGCCAAGTCCGAGACCAAGAGACCCAGTACTTC,CASSQVRDQETQYF
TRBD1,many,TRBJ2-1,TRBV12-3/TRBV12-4,TGTGCCAGCAGAATTTCTGGGACAGGGGGTGACAATGAGCAGTTCTTC,CASRISGTGGDNEQFF
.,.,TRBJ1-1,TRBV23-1,TGCGCCAGCAGTCAAACCCGGGACAACATGAACACTGAAGCTTTCTTT,CASSQTRDNMNTEAFF
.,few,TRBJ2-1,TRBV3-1,TGTGCCAGCAGCCAAGCCACAGGGCGGTACAATGAGCAGTTCTTC,CASSQATGRYNEQFF
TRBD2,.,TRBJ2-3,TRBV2,TGTGCCAGCAGTGAAGTGAGAGCGGGAGTGCAGTATTTT,CASSEVRAGVQYF
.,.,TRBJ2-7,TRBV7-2,TGTTACCCGGGATCCGAGCAGTACTTC,CYPGSEQYF
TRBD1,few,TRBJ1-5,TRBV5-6,TGTGCCAGCAGCACTGGGACAGTCAATCAGCCCCAGCATTTT,CASSTGTVNQPQHF
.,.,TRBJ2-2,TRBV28,TGTGCCAGCTCCCATGGCGGGACGAACACCGGGGAGCTGTTTTTT,CASSHGGTNTGELFF
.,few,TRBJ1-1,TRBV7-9,TGTGCCAGCAGCTCCCCTAACATGAACACTGAAGCTTTCTTT,CASSSPNMNTEAFF
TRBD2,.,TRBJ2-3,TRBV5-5,TGTGCCAGTTCACTAGCGGGGGAATCAGATACGCAGTATTTT,CASSLAGESDTQYF
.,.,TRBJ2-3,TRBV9,TGTGCCAGCAGCGTAGCAAGGGACTTTCGCACAGATACGCAGTATTTT,CASSVARDFRTDTQYF
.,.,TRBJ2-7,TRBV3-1,TGTGCCAGCAGCCTAAACGCGGGACGTAACGAGCAGTACTTC,CASSLNAGRNEQYF
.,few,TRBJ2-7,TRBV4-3,TGCGCCAGCAGCCAAGAAAGGGGCGGGGGCCCCTCCTACGAGCAGTACTTC,CASSQERGGGPSYEQYF
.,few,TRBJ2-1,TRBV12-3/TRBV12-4,TGTGCCAGCAGCCCGACAGCCGACAATGAGCAGTTCTTC,CASSPTADNEQFF
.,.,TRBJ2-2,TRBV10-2,TGCGCCAGCAGCGCCACGGGGGTTAACACCGGGGAGCTGTTTTTT,CASSATGVNTGELFF
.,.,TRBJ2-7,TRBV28,TGTGCCAGCAGTTTAAGGTCGGAGGCAGGGATAAAGCAGTACTTC,CASSLRSEAGIKQYF